This T cell receptor (beta chain) was obtained from a study of T-cell reconstitution after alpha-beta-depleted transplantation in children. Molecular barcoding with unique molecular identifiers was used for the TCRbeta library. Via MiXCR, TCRdb re-called the PCR reads, giving one row per CDR3 protein. The sample lists about 540,000 distinct CDR3 sequences; around 20% were seen once. CDR1 and CDR2 from the germline V gene are SQVTM and ANQGSEA. V shed 2 bases and J shed 0 bases, with 10 bases lying between them. This CDR3 has 15 amino acids. The clonotype originates from a human donor who donated a stem cell graft to a child with acute lymphoblastic leukemia. The chain has TRBV29-1 and TRBJ1-4; no clear D. The sample was PBMCs from the stem cell graft donor, taken from the stem cell graft. In DNA form, the CDR3 reads TGCAGCGTTGAATTGGCGGAACCAACTAATGAAAAACTGTTTTTT. Translating gives CSVELAEPTNEKLFF.